Listed below are T cell receptor beta chains from one sample, sequenced in a study of CD8+CD57+ T cells in acquired aplastic anemia. A single record per CDR3 protein comes from TCRdb applying MiXCR to the reads. The sample records 150,000 to 200,000 distinct CDR3 sequences, 48% being singletons. Sequencing used sorted CD4+, CD8+, or CD8+CD57+ T cells (not recorded which) from PBMCs. The source of these receptors is a human donor with aplastic anemia. CDR3s include the opening cysteine and the closing phenylalanine or tryptophan. Clone size, where shown, is once, few, many, or a class for clones that have expanded.

>TRBJ2-7|TRBV20-1|.|16
CSARERGTSSPTEQYF
>TRBJ1-4|TRBV7-9|many|14
CASSSGTVLEKLFF
>TRBJ1-6|TRBV5-1|many|15
CASSTQGGDNSPLHF
>TRBJ1-2|TRBV20-1|.|10
CSATIYGYTF
>TRBJ1-1|TRBV4-1|.|19
CASSQDPAVRPGVITEAFF
>TRBJ2-7|TRBV20-1|.|15
CSAEHSGTGTYEQYF
>TRBJ1-4|TRBV10-1|.|14
CANSDTQGTEKLFF
>TRBJ2-3|TRBV5-1|many|15
CASSLPGLITDTQYF
>TRBJ2-2|TRBV29-1|.|11
CSARGTGELFF
>TRBJ2-7|TRBV7-3|many|13
CASSPARGREQYF
>TRBJ1-1|TRBV7-9|many|14
CASSLVQMNTEAFF
>TRBJ1-6|TRBV5-4|.|14
CASSFQGSNSPLHF
>TRBJ1-4|TRBV25-1|few|14
CASSERGGGEKLFF
>TRBJ1-3|TRBV19|many|13
CASSRGDGNTIYF
>TRBJ2-1|TRBV19|once|10
CASSGGEQFF
>TRBJ2-5|TRBV20-1|many|13
CSGEGLRRETQYF
>TRBJ2-1|TRBV25-1|.|16
CASSYPFGDDYNEQFF
>TRBJ2-1|TRBV4-1|.|16
CASSQPLSGRENLQFF
>TRBJ2-1|TRBV24-1|.|16
CASSTLSGSQSYEQFF
>TRBJ2-1|TRBV7-3|.|15
CASSHGTGVGNEQFF
>TRBJ2-1|TRBV18|few|15
CASSPDRGRVNEQFF
>TRBJ1-2|TRBV5-4|.|12
CASSPSNLGYTF
>TRBJ2-3|TRBV2|few|15
CASIQQGGGTDTQYF
>TRBJ2-2|TRBV2|many|14
CASSVRSGPGELFF
>TRBJ2-2|TRBV29-1|many|14
CSVGYTGQTGELFF
>TRBJ2-3|TRBV7-9|.|13
CASKLAGVDTQYF